These T cell receptor beta chains were read from a single sample in a study of T cell repertoires in cytomegalovirus infection. TCRdb ran MiXCR on the reads and lists one entry per CDR3 protein. There are approximately 990,000 distinct CDR3 sequences in the sample; less than 35% occur only once, and roughly an eighth lies in the top ten. These receptors' antigens are unknown. The starting material was cultured CD8+ T cells from PBMCs, obtained from culture after CMV antigen stimulation. The origin of the receptors is a human donor in good health (CMV status not recorded). Some clones in this sample may be carry-over from other donors' samples. Both conserved end residues are part of each CDR3. The order of the fields is V gene, clone size, J gene, D gene, CDR3 protein, CDR3 DNA. The D gene is left open where the match is weak. The size of a clone is reported for some rows only, either as once, few or many, or as a class for expanded clones.

v_gene: TRBV3-1; abundance: NA; j_gene: TRBJ1-2; d_gene: NA; CDR3aa: CASSQESRIYGYTF; CDR3nt: TGTGCCAGCAGCCAAGAGTCCAGGATCTATGGCTACACCTTC
v_gene: TRBV9; abundance: NA; j_gene: TRBJ2-6; d_gene: NA; CDR3aa: CASSVARAGANVLTF; CDR3nt: TGTGCCAGCAGCGTAGCGAGGGCTGGGGCCAACGTCCTGACTTTC
v_gene: TRBV12-3/TRBV12-4; abundance: NA; j_gene: TRBJ2-1; d_gene: NA; CDR3aa: CASSLTQGSEQFF; CDR3nt: TGTGCCAGCAGTTTAACCCAGGGGAGTGAGCAGTTCTTC
v_gene: TRBV5-1; abundance: few; j_gene: TRBJ2-7; d_gene: TRBD1; CDR3aa: CASSPLTGASEQYF; CDR3nt: TGCGCCAGCAGCCCCTTGACAGGGGCGTCCGAGCAGTACTTC
v_gene: TRBV6-5; abundance: few; j_gene: TRBJ1-6; d_gene: TRBD1; CDR3aa: CASSYSLTGRRDSPLHF; CDR3nt: TGTGCCAGCAGTTACTCCCTGACAGGGCGACGCGATTCACCCCTCCACTTT
v_gene: TRBV6-6; abundance: NA; j_gene: TRBJ2-1; d_gene: NA; CDR3aa: CASTASVSYFPSSYNEQFF; CDR3nt: TGTGCCAGCACCGCAAGTGTATCTTATTTCCCCAGCTCCTACAATGAGCAGTTCTTC
v_gene: TRBV5-6; abundance: NA; j_gene: TRBJ2-1; d_gene: NA; CDR3aa: CASKQRSYNEQFF; CDR3nt: TGTGCCAGCAAACAGCGGTCCTACAATGAGCAGTTCTTC
v_gene: TRBV28; abundance: NA; j_gene: TRBJ2-7; d_gene: NA; CDR3aa: CANSGLGGEYYVEQYF; CDR3nt: TGTGCCAACAGTGGCCTCGGTGGCGAGTACTACGTGGAGCAGTACTTC
v_gene: TRBV5-1; abundance: many; j_gene: TRBJ1-1; d_gene: NA; CDR3aa: CASSLQGSSEAFF; CDR3nt: TGCGCCAGCAGCTTACAGGGCAGCTCTGAAGCTTTCTTT
v_gene: TRBV27; abundance: NA; j_gene: TRBJ1-2; d_gene: TRBD1; CDR3aa: CASSSIGQVEDGYTF; CDR3nt: TGTGCCAGCAGTTCCATAGGACAGGTTGAGGATGGCTACACCTTC
v_gene: TRBV6-1; abundance: NA; j_gene: TRBJ2-1; d_gene: NA; CDR3aa: CASSAPRSSVNEQFF; CDR3nt: TGTGCCAGCAGTGCCCCCCGGAGCAGTGTCAATGAGCAGTTCTTC
v_gene: TRBV12-3/TRBV12-4; abundance: NA; j_gene: TRBJ1-4; d_gene: NA; CDR3aa: CASVWGEKLFF; CDR3nt: TGTGCCAGCGTCTGGGGGGAAAAACTGTTTTTT
v_gene: TRBV5-1; abundance: few; j_gene: TRBJ2-3; d_gene: TRBD2; CDR3aa: CASSPGTNSGTDTQYF; CDR3nt: TGCGCCAGCAGCCCGGGGACTAATTCTGGCACAGATACGCAGTATTTT
v_gene: TRBV7-9; abundance: NA; j_gene: TRBJ2-6; d_gene: NA; CDR3aa: CASIRGSGANVLTF; CDR3nt: TGTGCCAGCATCAGGGGTTCTGGGGCCAACGTCCTGACTTTC
v_gene: TRBV19; abundance: NA; j_gene: TRBJ2-1; d_gene: TRBD2; CDR3aa: CASSRAGDPYNEQFF; CDR3nt: TGTGCCAGTAGTAGAGCGGGGGACCCGTACAATGAGCAGTTCTTC
v_gene: TRBV19; abundance: NA; j_gene: TRBJ2-3; d_gene: TRBD2; CDR3aa: CASSALADGTDTQYF; CDR3nt: TGTGCCAGTAGTGCTCTAGCGGACGGCACAGATACGCAGTATTTT
v_gene: TRBV20-1; abundance: NA; j_gene: TRBJ2-7; d_gene: TRBD2; CDR3aa: CSATSSGGSSYEQYF; CDR3nt: TGCAGTGCCACCTCTAGCGGGGGGTCCTCCTACGAGCAGTACTTC
v_gene: TRBV7-9; abundance: many; j_gene: TRBJ1-2; d_gene: NA; CDR3aa: CASNLPGIGFYGYTF; CDR3nt: TGTGCCAGCAACCTACCGGGCATTGGGTTCTATGGCTACACCTTC
v_gene: TRBV19; abundance: NA; j_gene: TRBJ1-5; d_gene: TRBD1; CDR3aa: CASREIVRQGGTGNQPQHF; CDR3nt: TGTGCCAGTAGGGAGATCGTACGACAGGGCGGGACTGGCAATCAGCCCCAGCATTTT
v_gene: TRBV25-1; abundance: NA; j_gene: TRBJ2-2; d_gene: NA; CDR3aa: CASSGVEPNTGELFF; CDR3nt: TGTGCCAGCAGTGGGGTCGAGCCGAACACCGGGGAGCTGTTTTTT
v_gene: TRBV7-8; abundance: many; j_gene: TRBJ1-1; d_gene: NA; CDR3aa: CASSLEGGVTEAFF; CDR3nt: TGTGCCAGCAGCTTAGAGGGAGGGGTTACTGAAGCTTTCTTT
v_gene: TRBV12-3/TRBV12-4; abundance: many; j_gene: TRBJ2-3; d_gene: NA; CDR3aa: CASSFLERGTDTQYF; CDR3nt: TGTGCCAGCAGTTTTCTTGAGCGGGGCACAGATACGCAGTATTTT
v_gene: TRBV15; abundance: NA; j_gene: TRBJ2-1; d_gene: NA; CDR3aa: CATSSTFGDILMGEQFF; CDR3nt: TGTGCCACCAGCTCCACCTTTGGGGACATCCTCATGGGTGAGCAGTTCTTC
v_gene: TRBV5-4; abundance: NA; j_gene: TRBJ2-1; d_gene: NA; CDR3aa: CASRTTGNEQFF; CDR3nt: TGTGCCAGCAGAACTACAGGGAATGAGCAGTTCTTC
v_gene: TRBV7-6; abundance: NA; j_gene: TRBJ2-3; d_gene: NA; CDR3aa: CASSPGVGTDTQYF; CDR3nt: TGTGCCAGCAGCCCCGGGGTTGGCACAGATACGCAGTATTTT
v_gene: TRBV6-2/TRBV6-3; abundance: NA; j_gene: TRBJ2-2; d_gene: TRBD1; CDR3aa: CASSYPRQGRVGELFF; CDR3nt: TGTGCCAGCAGTTACCCTCGACAGGGTAGGGTCGGGGAGCTGTTTTTT
v_gene: TRBV7-9; abundance: NA; j_gene: TRBJ2-5; d_gene: TRBD1; CDR3aa: CASSPRTGGWETQYF; CDR3nt: TGTGCCAGCAGCCCCAGGACAGGGGGCTGGGAGACCCAGTACTTC
v_gene: TRBV7-9; abundance: many; j_gene: TRBJ2-4; d_gene: TRBD1; CDR3aa: CASRISAGTEGPLAKNIQYF; CDR3nt: TGTGCCAGCAGAATCTCCGCCGGGACAGAAGGTCCACTAGCCAAAAACATTCAGTACTTC
v_gene: TRBV7-2; abundance: many; j_gene: TRBJ2-1; d_gene: NA; CDR3aa: CASSWAYEQFF; CDR3nt: TGTGCCAGCAGCTGGGCGTATGAGCAGTTCTTC
v_gene: TRBV27; abundance: few; j_gene: TRBJ2-3; d_gene: NA; CDR3aa: CASSSRDASSADTQYF; CDR3nt: TGTGCCAGCAGTTCCCGGGACGCGTCGTCTGCAGATACGCAGTATTTT
v_gene: TRBV6-1; abundance: NA; j_gene: TRBJ2-5; d_gene: NA; CDR3aa: CASSTTGLGETQYF; CDR3nt: TGTGCCAGCAGTACAACGGGGCTAGGGGAGACCCAGTACTTC
v_gene: TRBV6-5; abundance: few; j_gene: TRBJ1-2; d_gene: TRBD1; CDR3aa: CASTPRTGSTPHYGYTF; CDR3nt: TGTGCCAGCACCCCGCGGACAGGCTCTACCCCCCACTATGGCTACACCTTC
v_gene: TRBV2; abundance: few; j_gene: TRBJ2-7; d_gene: TRBD1; CDR3aa: CAREKAPGQGLSYEQYF; CDR3nt: TGTGCCAGGGAGAAGGCCCCCGGACAGGGGCTCTCCTACGAGCAGTACTTC
v_gene: TRBV4-1; abundance: NA; j_gene: TRBJ2-1; d_gene: NA; CDR3aa: CASSQNTGVSPEQFF; CDR3nt: TGCGCCAGCAGCCAAAATACCGGGGTCTCCCCTGAGCAGTTCTTC
v_gene: TRBV7-8; abundance: many; j_gene: TRBJ1-1; d_gene: NA; CDR3aa: CASSLDELTEAFF; CDR3nt: TGTGCCAGCAGCTTAGATGAGCTCACTGAAGCTTTCTTT
v_gene: TRBV7-7; abundance: many; j_gene: TRBJ2-3; d_gene: TRBD1; CDR3aa: CASSLAERTGDGVTDTQYF; CDR3nt: TGTGCTAGCAGCTTAGCGGAGAGGACAGGGGACGGGGTCACAGATACGCAGTATTTT
v_gene: TRBV4-1; abundance: NA; j_gene: TRBJ2-3; d_gene: NA; CDR3aa: CASSHLDPKASTDTQYF; CDR3nt: TGCGCCAGCAGCCACTTGGACCCCAAAGCTAGCACAGATACGCAGTATTTT
v_gene: TRBV19; abundance: few; j_gene: TRBJ2-4; d_gene: NA; CDR3aa: CASSIRGEKTKNIQYF; CDR3nt: TGTGCCAGTAGTATCAGGGGGGAAAAGACCAAAAACATTCAGTACTTC
v_gene: TRBV2; abundance: NA; j_gene: TRBJ2-3; d_gene: NA; CDR3aa: CARGRGRGRADTQYF; CDR3nt: TGTGCCCGAGGGAGGGGCAGGGGGCGAGCAGATACGCAGTATTTT
v_gene: TRBV7-6; abundance: few; j_gene: TRBJ2-1; d_gene: TRBD2; CDR3aa: CASSRPSGGAGEQFF; CDR3nt: TGTGCCAGCAGCCGACCTAGCGGGGGGGCGGGTGAGCAGTTCTTC
v_gene: TRBV14; abundance: NA; j_gene: TRBJ1-5; d_gene: NA; CDR3aa: CASSQGGRIYYSNQPQHF; CDR3nt: TGTGCCAGCAGCCAAGGTGGCAGGATCTACTATAGCAATCAGCCCCAGCATTTT
v_gene: TRBV2; abundance: NA; j_gene: TRBJ1-5; d_gene: TRBD1; CDR3aa: CASRGGTGENQSQHF; CDR3nt: TGTGCCAGCAGGGGCGGGACAGGGGAGAATCAGTCCCAGCATTTT
v_gene: TRBV7-6; abundance: few; j_gene: TRBJ2-1; d_gene: NA; CDR3aa: CASSSQGGGNLYNEQFF; CDR3nt: TGTGCCAGCAGCTCCCAGGGGGGGGGAAACCTCTACAATGAGCAGTTCTTC
v_gene: TRBV27; abundance: NA; j_gene: TRBJ2-1; d_gene: NA; CDR3aa: CASSWGTDPSYNEQFF; CDR3nt: TGTGCCAGCAGCTGGGGAACTGACCCCTCCTACAATGAGCAGTTCTTC
v_gene: TRBV6-2/TRBV6-3; abundance: once; j_gene: TRBJ1-3; d_gene: NA; CDR3aa: CATEPITSGNTIYF; CDR3nt: TGTGCCACCGAACCGATTACCTCTGGAAACACCATATATTTT
v_gene: TRBV12-3/TRBV12-4; abundance: many; j_gene: TRBJ1-5; d_gene: NA; CDR3aa: CASSLLGPQPQHF; CDR3nt: TGTGCCAGCAGTTTGTTGGGTCCTCAGCCCCAGCATTTT
v_gene: TRBV6-1; abundance: NA; j_gene: TRBJ2-1; d_gene: NA; CDR3aa: CASTPPRRGSYNEQFF; CDR3nt: TGTGCCAGCACCCCGCCCCGACGGGGCTCCTACAATGAGCAGTTCTTC
v_gene: TRBV6-8; abundance: NA; j_gene: TRBJ2-3; d_gene: TRBD2; CDR3aa: CASSYQAGGRTDTQYF; CDR3nt: TGTGCCAGCAGTTACCAAGCGGGGGGGCGGACAGATACGCAGTATTTT
v_gene: TRBV6-6; abundance: NA; j_gene: TRBJ1-5; d_gene: TRBD1; CDR3aa: CASRRQGGQPQHF; CDR3nt: TGTGCCAGCAGAAGACAGGGCGGACAGCCCCAGCATTTT
v_gene: TRBV7-6; abundance: NA; j_gene: TRBJ1-1; d_gene: NA; CDR3aa: CASSFGLLGTEAFF; CDR3nt: TGTGCCAGCAGCTTCGGACTACTGGGAACTGAAGCTTTCTTT
v_gene: TRBV19; abundance: many; j_gene: TRBJ1-4; d_gene: NA; CDR3aa: CASSSGTNNEKLFF; CDR3nt: TGTGCCAGTTCAAGTGGGACAAATAATGAAAAACTGTTTTTT
v_gene: TRBV9; abundance: NA; j_gene: TRBJ2-3; d_gene: TRBD1; CDR3aa: CASSGTGSSDTQYF; CDR3nt: TGTGCCAGCAGCGGGACAGGGTCATCAGATACGCAGTATTTT
v_gene: TRBV7-8; abundance: NA; j_gene: TRBJ2-7; d_gene: TRBD1; CDR3aa: CASSDRDRTYEQYF; CDR3nt: TGTGCCAGCAGCGACCGGGACAGGACATACGAGCAGTACTTC
v_gene: TRBV12-3/TRBV12-4; abundance: NA; j_gene: TRBJ2-1; d_gene: NA; CDR3aa: CASSFQGRHNEQFF; CDR3nt: TGTGCCAGCAGTTTCCAGGGGCGACACAATGAGCAGTTCTTC
v_gene: TRBV7-4; abundance: NA; j_gene: TRBJ2-4; d_gene: TRBD1; CDR3aa: CASSLPSTGDLPLF; CDR3nt: TGTGCCAGCAGCTTACCCTCGACAGGGGACCTACCCCTCTTC
v_gene: TRBV7-2; abundance: few; j_gene: TRBJ2-3; d_gene: NA; CDR3aa: CASSFMGSTDTQYF; CDR3nt: TGTGCCAGCAGCTTTATGGGGAGCACAGATACGCAGTATTTT
v_gene: TRBV2; abundance: NA; j_gene: TRBJ2-7; d_gene: NA; CDR3aa: CASSPTGSLPSYEQYF; CDR3nt: TGTGCCAGCAGTCCTACAGGGAGCTTGCCCTCCTACGAGCAGTACTTC
v_gene: TRBV10-3; abundance: NA; j_gene: TRBJ2-1; d_gene: NA; CDR3aa: CAISDPDSSYNEQFF; CDR3nt: TGTGCCATCAGTGACCCAGATAGCTCCTACAATGAGCAGTTCTTC
v_gene: TRBV7-6; abundance: many; j_gene: TRBJ2-1; d_gene: TRBD2; CDR3aa: CASSLTTSGGVNEQFF; CDR3nt: TGTGCCAGCAGCTTAACGACTAGCGGGGGGGTAAATGAGCAGTTCTTC
v_gene: TRBV12-3/TRBV12-4; abundance: many; j_gene: TRBJ2-1; d_gene: TRBD2; CDR3aa: CASSPWVAGDDEQFF; CDR3nt: TGTGCCAGCAGTCCTTGGGTAGCGGGGGACGATGAGCAGTTCTTC